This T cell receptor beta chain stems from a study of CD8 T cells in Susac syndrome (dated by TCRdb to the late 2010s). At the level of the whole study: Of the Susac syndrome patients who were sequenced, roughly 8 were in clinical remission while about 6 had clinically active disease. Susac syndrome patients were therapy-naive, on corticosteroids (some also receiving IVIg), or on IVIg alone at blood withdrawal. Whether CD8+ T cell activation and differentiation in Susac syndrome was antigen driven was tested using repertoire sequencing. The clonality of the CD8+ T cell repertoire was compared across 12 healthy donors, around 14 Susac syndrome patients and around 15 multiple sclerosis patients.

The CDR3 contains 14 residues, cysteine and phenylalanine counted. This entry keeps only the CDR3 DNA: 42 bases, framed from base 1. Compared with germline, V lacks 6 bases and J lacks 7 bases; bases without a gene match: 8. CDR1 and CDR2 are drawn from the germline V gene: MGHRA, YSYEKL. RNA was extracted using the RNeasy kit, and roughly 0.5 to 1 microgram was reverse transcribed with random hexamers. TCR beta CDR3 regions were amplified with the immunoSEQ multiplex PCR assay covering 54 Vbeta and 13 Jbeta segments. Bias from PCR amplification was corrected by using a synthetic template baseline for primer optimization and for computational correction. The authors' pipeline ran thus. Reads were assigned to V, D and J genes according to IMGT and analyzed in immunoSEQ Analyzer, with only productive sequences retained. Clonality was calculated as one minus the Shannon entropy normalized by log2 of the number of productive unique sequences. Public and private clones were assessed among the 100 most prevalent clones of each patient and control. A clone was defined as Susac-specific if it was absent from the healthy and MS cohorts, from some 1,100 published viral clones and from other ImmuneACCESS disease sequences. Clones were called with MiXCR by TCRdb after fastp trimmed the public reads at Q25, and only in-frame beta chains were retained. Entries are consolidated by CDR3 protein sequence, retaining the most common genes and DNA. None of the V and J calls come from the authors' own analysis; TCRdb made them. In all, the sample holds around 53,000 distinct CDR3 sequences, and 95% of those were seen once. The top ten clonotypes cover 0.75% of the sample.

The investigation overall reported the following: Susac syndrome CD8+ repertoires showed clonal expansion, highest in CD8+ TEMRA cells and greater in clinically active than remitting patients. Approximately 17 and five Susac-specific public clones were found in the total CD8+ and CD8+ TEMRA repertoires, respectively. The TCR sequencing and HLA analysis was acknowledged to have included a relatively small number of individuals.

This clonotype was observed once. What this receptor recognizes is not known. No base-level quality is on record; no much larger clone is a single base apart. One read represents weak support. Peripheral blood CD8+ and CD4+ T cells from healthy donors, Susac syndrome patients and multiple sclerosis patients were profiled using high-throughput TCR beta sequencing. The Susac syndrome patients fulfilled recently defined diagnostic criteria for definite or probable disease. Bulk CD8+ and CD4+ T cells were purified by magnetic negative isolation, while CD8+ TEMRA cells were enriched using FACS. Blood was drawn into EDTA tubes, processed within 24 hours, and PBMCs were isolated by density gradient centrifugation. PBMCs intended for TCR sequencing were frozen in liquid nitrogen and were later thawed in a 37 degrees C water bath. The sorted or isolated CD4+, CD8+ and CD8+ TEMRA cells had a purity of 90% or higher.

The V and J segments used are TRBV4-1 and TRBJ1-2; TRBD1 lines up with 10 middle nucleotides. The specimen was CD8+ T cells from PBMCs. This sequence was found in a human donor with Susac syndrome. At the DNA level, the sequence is TGCGCCAGCAGGGGGACAGGGGAGGTCGGTGGCTACACCTTC. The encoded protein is CASRGTGEVGGYTF.